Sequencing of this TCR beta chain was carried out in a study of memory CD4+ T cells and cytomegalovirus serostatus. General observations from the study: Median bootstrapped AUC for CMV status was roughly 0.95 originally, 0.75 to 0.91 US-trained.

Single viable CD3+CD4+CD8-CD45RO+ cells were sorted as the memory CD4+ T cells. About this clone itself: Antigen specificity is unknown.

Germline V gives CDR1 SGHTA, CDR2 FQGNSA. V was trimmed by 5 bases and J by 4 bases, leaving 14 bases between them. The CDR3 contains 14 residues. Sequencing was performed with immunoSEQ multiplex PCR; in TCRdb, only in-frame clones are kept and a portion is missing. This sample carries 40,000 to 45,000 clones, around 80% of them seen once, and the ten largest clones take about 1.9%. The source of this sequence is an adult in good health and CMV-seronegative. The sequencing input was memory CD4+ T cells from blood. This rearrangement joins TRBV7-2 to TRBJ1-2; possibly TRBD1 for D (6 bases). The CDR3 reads CASSRGGAVYGYTF. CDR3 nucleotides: TGTGCCAGCAGCCGCGGGGGGGCTGTCTATGGCTACACCTTC. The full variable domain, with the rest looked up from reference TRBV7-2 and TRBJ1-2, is GAGVSQSPSNKVTEKGKDVELRCDPISGHTALYWYRQSLGQGLEFLIYFQGNSAPDKSGLPSDRFSAERTGGSVSTLTIQRTQQEDSAVYLCASSRGGAVYGYTFGSGTRLTVV.